The 5 T cell receptor beta chains below were found in one sample sequenced in a study of T cells in localized non-small cell lung cancer (dated by TCRdb to about 2020). To prepare the library, the immunoSEQ multiplex PCR assay was applied. TCRdb re-hosts the immuneACCESS table, in-frame sequences only. Its copies lack some clones; in the studies checked, an unresolved V gene accounts for under half of them, and the cause for the rest is not known. The sample table lists 45,000 to 55,000 clones, 70% to 90% of them with a count of one. The ten largest clones add up to 18% of the sample. Specimen: peripheral blood, collected before any cancer treatment. Every receptor here comes from a male donor aged 60 or over with stage III squamous cell lung carcinoma.

This clone has just one count. The V call is TRBV2, the J call TRBJ1-1; D unclear. The CDR3 contains 18 residues. V dropped 4 bases and J dropped 1 base, with 22 bases sitting between them. Germline CDR1 is SNHLY and CDR2 is FYNNEI. The CDR3 sequence: CASSVKNREVYSNTEAFF. CDR3 bases: TGTGCCAGCAGTGTAAAAAATCGGGAGGTTTATTCGAACACTGAAGCTTTCTTT.

V usage is TRBV5-1 and J usage is TRBJ2-1; D is uncertain. This CDR3 contains 15 residues. CDR1 is SGHRS, CDR2 YFSETQ, per germline. The V end was cut by 5 bases, the J end by 1 base, with 13 bases between. CDR3 bases: TGCGCCAGCAGTCCAGACAACCGGTCCTACAATGAGCAGTTCTTC. It encodes CASSPDNRSYNEQFF.

J is TRBJ2-7 and V is TRBV28; the D is unclear. V gave up 3 bases and J gave up 4 bases, with 13 bases separating them. The CDR3 is 14 residues long. Germline CDR1 reads MDHEN; CDR2 reads SYDVKM. In nucleotides, the CDR3 is TGTGCCAGCAGTTTTTCCCGGTCATTATACGAGCAGTACTTC. Encoded protein: CASSFSRSLYEQYF.

The chain carries TRBV5-4 and TRBJ2-7; 7 nucleotides match TRBD1. The V gene's germline CDR1 is SGHNT and CDR2 YYREEE (reference sequence). CDR3 length: 14 amino acids. V lost 3 bases to trimming and J lost 4 bases; unmatched junction nucleotides: 7. CDR3 DNA: TGTGCCAGCAGCTCCGGGACAGCGGTTTACGAGCAGTACTTC. This gives the protein CASSSGTAVYEQYF.

The V gene is TRBV4-2, the J gene TRBJ1-2; D is ambiguous. Between the trimmed V and J ends, which lost 3 bases and 8 bases, there was a span of 25 bases. The CDR3 has 17 residues. CDR1 and CDR2 from the germline V gene are LGHNA and YNFKEQ. CDR3 DNA: TGTGCCAGCAGCCAGGCGTGGCAGGAGACTCCCTCTCGCGGCTACACCTTC. As protein: CASSQAWQETPSRGYTF.